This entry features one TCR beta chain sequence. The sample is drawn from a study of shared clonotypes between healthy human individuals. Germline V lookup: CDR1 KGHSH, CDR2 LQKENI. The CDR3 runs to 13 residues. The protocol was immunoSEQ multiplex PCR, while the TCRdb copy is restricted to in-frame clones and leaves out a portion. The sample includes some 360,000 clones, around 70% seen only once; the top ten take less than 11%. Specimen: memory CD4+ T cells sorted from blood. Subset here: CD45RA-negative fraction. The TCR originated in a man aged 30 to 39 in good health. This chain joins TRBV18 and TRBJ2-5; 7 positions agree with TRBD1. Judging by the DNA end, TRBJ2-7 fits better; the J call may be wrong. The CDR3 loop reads CASSPPGQNEQYF. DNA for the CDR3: TGTGCCAGCTCACCCCCGGGACAGAACGAGCAGTACTTC.